This is a list of T cell receptor beta chains from one sample in a study of cytomegalovirus exposure and HLA in healthy donors. Method: immunoSEQ multiplex PCR; TCRdb's copy keeps in-frame clones and lacks some. This sample has 100,000 or so clones, with roughly 12% found just once. Material for sequencing was PBMCs. These receptors were obtained from a man in his forties in good health and CMV-seropositive. Each CDR3 is given without its conserved first and last residue. Expanded clones get a size class; other rows say once, few or many, or leave the size out.

J	length	V	size	CDR3
TRBJ2-5	13	TRBV5-6	-	ASTLLTGGGETQY
TRBJ2-3	11	TRBV5-1	-	ASSFTTQETQY
TRBJ1-1	14	TRBV28	few	ASSLRWGWMNTEAF
TRBJ1-3	17	TRBV4-2	-	ASSQFPTGPETSGNTIY
TRBJ1-5	12	TRBV5-1	few	ASSPEGRNQPQH
TRBJ2-7	11	TRBV6-5	-	ASSPARVGEQY
TRBJ2-7	13	TRBV2	-	ASSGGTSGHYEQY
TRBJ2-2	13	TRBV5-1	few	ASSLSGSGTGELF
TRBJ2-3	12	TRBV6-5	few	ASSREWGTDTQY
TRBJ1-4	12	TRBV5-4	-	ATAPRVTNEKLF
TRBJ2-7	12	TRBV7-2	few	ASSPRTGGYEQY
TRBJ2-7	10	TRBV7-8	-	ASSLESYEQY
TRBJ1-5	12	TRBV4-1	-	ASSRVMGNQPQH
TRBJ2-7	13	TRBV6-5	-	ASSYAGQGLYEQY
TRBJ2-1	10	TRBV5-1	-	ASSIDSGNGF
TRBJ2-2	12	TRBV29-1	few	SVELRESTGELF
TRBJ1-1	11	TRBV2	few	ASSEQITTEAF